Following are 21 T cell receptor beta chains from one sample sequenced in a study of PD-1 blockade in classical Hodgkin lymphoma. Each and every patient relapsed after autologous stem cell transplantation, and patients got differing brentuximab vedotin exposure. Assay used: immunoSEQ multiplex PCR; TCRdb lists only in-frame clones, some missing. Altogether 40,000 or so clones are present, more than 85% being singletons, with the ten largest covering approximately 5.7%. The sample here was peripheral blood mononuclear cells (PBMCs), taken before the second cycle of nivolumab. These receptors all come from a human donor with classical Hodgkin lymphoma.

The chain joins TRBV6-1 to TRBJ1-4; tentative D call: TRBD1 (6 bases). Trimming pared 1 base from V and 7 bases from J, leaving 16 bases between. The germline V gene encodes CDR1 MNHNS and CDR2 SASEGT. This CDR3 has 16 amino acids. DNA for the CDR3: TGTGCCAGCAGTGAAGAGGGATGGGGGCAACCTGAAAAACTGTTTTTT. Translating it yields CASSEEGWGQPEKLFF.

This clone was observed a single time. V usage is TRBV9 and J usage is TRBJ1-4; maybe TRBD1 (5 bases). The CDR3 length is 16 residues. The germline V gene has CDR1 SGDLS and CDR2 YYNGEE. V was trimmed by 4 bases and J by 5 bases, leaving 18 bases between them. The CDR3 coding sequence is TGTGCCAGCAGCCCCTCCCCGGGGACGGTGAATGAAAAACTGTTTTTT. Translation: CASSPSPGTVNEKLFF.

The V call is TRBV6-6, the J call TRBJ2-7; 11 positions agree with TRBD1. This CDR3 contains 14 residues. V trimming: 4 bases; J trimming: 5 bases; junction bases outside the gene matches: 4. Germline assignment: CDR1 MNHNY and CDR2 SVGAGI (reference sequence). The DNA for the CDR3 is TGTGCCAGCAGTTGGCGGGACAGGGGGGACGAGCAGTACTTC. It translates to CASSWRDRGDEQYF.

The chain has TRBV27 and TRBJ2-7, with 7 nucleotides matching TRBD2. V dropped 4 bases and J dropped 4; count of bases not matched to a gene: 7. The CDR3 has 14 residues. Germline V CDR1 and CDR2: MNHEY, SMNVEV (reference sequence). CDR3 in amino acids: CASSSWSSGYEQYF. CDR3 bases: TGTGCCAGCAGTTCTTGGTCTAGCGGATACGAGCAGTACTTC.

The gene calls are TRBV2 and TRBJ2-2; no reliable D call. Germline values: CDR1 SNHLY, CDR2 FYNNEI. The CDR3 covers 15 residues. V dropped 5 bases and J dropped 0 bases, with 10 bases sitting between them. CDR3 region: CASSLKQSNTGELFF. DNA of the CDR3: TGTGCCAGCAGTTTAAAACAGTCGAACACCGGGGAGCTGTTTTTT.

The chain uses TRBV19 and TRBJ1-1; D is unresolved. This CDR3 spans 13 amino acids. Germline lookup yields CDR1 LNHDA and CDR2 SQIVND (reference sequence). Trimming removed 7 bases from V and 4 bases from J, with 13 bases in between. Here the CDR3 reads CASKLGRATEAFF. The DNA of the CDR3 is TGTGCCAGTAAATTGGGTAGGGCCACTGAAGCTTTCTTT.

This chain connects TRBV13 to TRBJ2-1; D is undetermined. This CDR3 spans 12 amino acids. V lost 1 base and J lost 12, with 10 bases in between. Germline V gene lookup returns CDR1 PRHDT and CDR2 FYEKMQ (reference sequence). The CDR3 DNA reads as TGTGCCAGCAGCTTAGATAGGGAAGGGCAGTTCTTC. This translates into CASSLDREGQFF.

J is TRBJ1-2 and V is TRBV28; TRBD1 matches 7 bases. The CDR3 sequence is 15 residues long. The germline gives CDR1 MDHEN, CDR2 SYDVKM. V lost 2 bases, J lost 6 bases, and 9 bases stayed unmatched. Here the CDR3 DNA reads TGTGCCAGCAGTTTAATCGGAGGGGGCAGCGATGGCTACACCTTC. Protein product: CASSLIGGGSDGYTF.

DNA of the CDR3: TGTGCCAGCAGTTATGGGACAGGGGGCACCGAGCAGTACTTC. Translating gives CASSYGTGGTEQYF. V is TRBV6-5 and J is TRBJ2-7, with TRBD1 identical over 12 bases. Looked up from germline, CDR1 is MNHEY and CDR2 is SVGAGI. The CDR3 is 14 amino acids. The junction had 3 bases not matched to a gene; V was cut back by 3 bases and J by 6 bases.

The J gene is TRBJ1-5, the V gene TRBV6-5; D is possibly TRBD1 (6 bases). The V and J ends lost 5 bases and 5 bases respectively, with 13 bases between them. The CDR3 is made up of 14 amino acids. CDR1 is MNHEY, CDR2 SVGAGI, per germline. The CDR3 is CASSQQGWDQPQHF. CDR3 bases: TGTGCCAGCAGTCAACAGGGATGGGATCAGCCCCAGCATTTT.

This clone has just one count. The V call is TRBV19, the J call TRBJ1-1; unclear D gene. Germline loops: CDR1 LNHDA, CDR2 SQIVND (reference sequence). The CDR3 totals 15 residues. Trimming removed 5 bases at V and 0 bases at J, with 13 bases between. Here the CDR3 reads CASSRAQTLNTEAFF. CDR3 DNA: TGTGCCAGTAGTCGGGCCCAGACCCTGAACACTGAAGCTTTCTTT.

This sequence joins TRBV5-1 and TRBJ1-1; tentative D call: TRBD1 (5 bases). Germline V lookup: CDR1 SGHRS, CDR2 YFSETQ. The CDR3 consists of 13 residues. V lost 3 bases and J 7 bases, leaving 13 bases between the germline ends. This chain's CDR3 is CASSSDSTFEAFF. The CDR3 bases are TGCGCCAGCAGCTCTGACAGCACCTTTGAAGCTTTCTTT.

This clone was observed a handful of times. The chain uses TRBV7-9 and TRBJ2-1, with a weak D call TRBD2 (6 bases). Germline V CDR1 and CDR2: SEHNR, FQNEAQ (reference sequence). Trimming shortened V by 5 bases and J by 7 bases, and 24 bases separated the two germline ends. The CDR3 extends over 17 amino acids. CDR3 in DNA: TGTGCCAGCAGCCCCCGCCAGGGAGGACCCTTTGGGAATGAGCAGTTCTTC. Its translation: CASSPRQGGPFGNEQFF.

This chain connects TRBV6-1 to TRBJ2-7, with 12 bases fitting TRBD1. CDR3 size: 15 residues. V lost 2 bases to trimming and J lost 4 bases; unmatched junction nucleotides: 3. Germline V CDR1 and CDR2: MNHNS, SASEGT. This CDR3 is CASSERGQGAYEQYF. CDR3 coding DNA: TGTGCCAGCAGTGAAAGGGGACAGGGGGCGTACGAGCAGTACTTC.

V usage is TRBV9 and J usage is TRBJ2-3; the D gene is possibly TRBD2 (5 bases). CDR3 length equals 16 residues. V was pared by 2 bases and J by 1 base, with 14 bases between. Germline values: CDR1 SGDLS, CDR2 YYNGEE. CDR3 region: CASSVSSARGTDTQYF. CDR3 sequence (DNA): TGTGCCAGCAGCGTGAGTTCGGCGCGGGGCACAGATACGCAGTATTTT.

This chain links TRBV27 with TRBJ1-2; 8 nucleotides line up with TRBD1. Trimming at V came to 5 bases and at J to 8 bases, leaving 10 bases not matched to a gene. Per the germline V gene, CDR1 is MNHEY and CDR2 is SMNVEV (reference sequence). The CDR3 has 14 amino acids. CDR3 in amino acids: CASSPSGQGKGYTF. CDR3 nucleotide sequence: TGTGCCAGCAGTCCATCTGGACAGGGTAAGGGCTACACCTTC.

The V gene is TRBV29-1, the J gene TRBJ2-7, with 8 bases fitting TRBD1. With V trimmed by 1 base and J by 5 bases, 4 bases remained unmatched. CDR1 and CDR2 from the germline V gene are SQVTM and ANQGSEA. The CDR3 length is 13 residues. The CDR3 DNA sequence: TGCAGCGTTGAAGGGACAGGGAAGCACGAGCAGTACTTC. Translation: CSVEGTGKHEQYF.

This rearrangement joins TRBV6-1 to TRBJ2-5; TRBD2 aligns across 11 bases. CDR3 length equals 15 residues. The junction had 3 bases not matched to a gene; V was cut back by 6 bases and J by 0 bases. Germline loops: CDR1 MNHNS, CDR2 SASEGT. CDR3 in amino acids: CASSRTSGYQETQYF. In DNA, the CDR3 is TGTGCCAGCAGCCGGACTAGCGGGTACCAAGAGACCCAGTACTTC.

CDR3 in DNA: TGTGCCAGCAGCCCACTAGCGGCCGCGCCCTACGAGCAGTACTTC. As protein: CASSPLAAAPYEQYF. The chain uses TRBV7-9 and TRBJ2-7; 8 bases align to TRBD2. This CDR3 has 15 amino acids. The V and J ends lost 5 bases and 2 bases, in that order; junction bases with no gene match: 8. Germline V gene data show CDR1 as SEHNR and CDR2 as FQNEAQ (reference sequence).

The chain has TRBV7-3 and TRBJ2-3, with 9 bases identical to TRBD2. CDR1 SGHTA and CDR2 FQGTGA come from the germline V gene. The V gene end was trimmed by 7 bases and the J gene end by 2 bases; junction bases not matched to a gene: 7. CDR3 length: 15 residues. The CDR3 region has the DNA TGTGCCAGCACCGCGGGAGGGGCCAACACAGATACGCAGTATTTT. This encodes CASTAGGANTDTQYF.

This rearrangement joins TRBV6-5 to TRBJ2-5; TRBD2 matches 7 bases. CDR3 length: 16 residues. Trimming at V came to 3 bases and at J to 2 bases, leaving 9 bases not matched to a gene. The germline V gene has CDR1 MNHEY and CDR2 SVGAGI. The CDR3 loop reads CASSYGPKAGQETQYF. CDR3 in DNA: TGTGCCAGCAGTTATGGCCCTAAAGCGGGGCAAGAGACCCAGTACTTC.